This T cell receptor (beta chain) was sequenced during a study of T cell changes during pregnancy in multiple sclerosis. Germline loops: CDR1 SGHDN, CDR2 FVKESK. The CDR3 loop spans 17 amino acids. V lost 0 bases and J lost 1, with 15 bases in between. Method: immunoSEQ multiplex PCR; TCRdb's copy keeps in-frame clones and lacks some. The sample gives under 80,000 clones, 92% of which show up once; 3% to 4% is in the top ten. This chain joins TRBV14 and TRBJ1-2; the D gene is possibly TRBD1 (6 bases). This TCR came from a female donor in good health, enrolled as a control in a pregnancy study. The material sequenced was peripheral blood, taken after pregnancy. In nucleotides, the CDR3 is TGTGCCAGCAGCCAAGATGTACAGGGCGTTGGTAACTATGGCTACACCTTC. Translation gives CASSQDVQGVGNYGYTF.